This entry describes one T cell receptor (beta chain). TCRdb re-called the 5' RACE reads with MiXCR, one entry per CDR3 protein. The data show roughly 110,000 distinct CDR3 sequences, around 10% seen once. These data are taken from a study of early T cells in non-severe SARS-CoV-2 infection. Germline V gene lookup returns CDR1 PRHDT and CDR2 FYEKMQ (reference sequence). Unmatched junction bases numbered 9, after V lost 2 bases and J lost 5 bases. CDR3 length: 15 amino acids. This receptor was obtained from an adult who was a healthcare worker with PCR-confirmed SARS-CoV-2 infection or an uninfected control (not recorded which). Material: whole blood. This chain uses TRBV13 with TRBJ2-7; 7 positions agree with TRBD2. The CDR3 sequence is CASSLMRTRDHEQYF. The CDR3 DNA follows: TGTGCCAGCAGCTTAATGAGGACTAGGGATCACGAGCAGTACTTC.